These 10 T cell receptor beta chains originate from one sample sequenced in a study of CD8 T cells in Susac syndrome. RNA in amounts of 0.5 to 1 ug was reverse transcribed with random hexamers. TCRdb reanalysed the immunoSEQ multiplex PCR reads using MiXCR and keeps one entry per CDR3 protein. The profile shows roughly 170,000 distinct CDR3 sequences, 80% to 95% of them singletons. The sequenced sample was CD4+ T cells from PBMCs. The receptor set was obtained from a human donor with multiple sclerosis.

The count of this clonotype is one. CDR3 bases: TGTGCCAGCAGCTTACGTCCGGGAGAAGAGAATACGCAGTATTTT. The encoded protein is CASSLRPGEENTQYF. V gene TRBV7-3 combines with J gene TRBJ2-3; TRBD2 is a possible D gene (6 bases). CDR1 is SGHTA, CDR2 FQGTGA, per germline. This CDR3 contains 15 residues. The V and J ends lost 2 bases and 7 bases respectively, with 16 bases between them.

The chain employs TRBV18 and TRBJ1-1, with TRBD1 as a possible D gene (5 bases). V lost 1 base, J lost 3 bases, and 12 bases lay in between. The CDR3 extends over 15 amino acids. Germline CDR1 reads KGHSH; CDR2 reads LQKENI. For the CDR3, the DNA is TGTGCCAGCTCACCACTGGGGGGGTTGGACACTGAAGCTTTCTTT. Translation gives CASSPLGGLDTEAFF.

The V call is TRBV12-3 or TRBV12-4, the J call TRBJ1-1, with D possibly being TRBD1 (5 bases). V lost 4 bases and J lost 11, with 14 bases in between. The CDR3 is made up of 12 amino acids. The CDR3 nucleotides read TGTGCCAGCAGTTCGGGACGGTATCTTGCTTTCTTT. Protein product: CASSSGRYLAFF.

This chain connects TRBV4-3 to TRBJ2-5; D may be TRBD1 (6 bases). V shed 3 bases and J shed 1 base, with 9 bases lying between them. Looked up from germline, CDR1 is LGHNA and CDR2 is YSLEER. The CDR3 totals 14 residues. The CDR3 sequence: CASSHVGGQETQYF. CDR3 in DNA: TGCGCCAGCAGCCACGTAGGGGGCCAAGAGACCCAGTACTTC.

This chain uses TRBV3-1 with TRBJ1-4; D not resolved. This CDR3 contains 13 residues. Germline CDR1 is LGHDT and CDR2 is YNNKEL (reference sequence). The germline V and J ends were trimmed by 4 bases and 6 bases, with 9 bases remaining between them. CDR3 DNA sequence: TGTGCCAGCAGCCTTCTGGAGTATGAAAAACTGTTTTTT. Its translation: CASSLLEYEKLFF. The whole variable domain, filled in from reference TRBV3-1 and TRBJ1-4, reads DTAVSQTPKYLVTQMGNDKSIKCEQNLGHDTMYWYKQDSKKFLKIMFSYNNKELIINETVPNRFSPKSPDKAHLNLHINSLELGDSAVYFCASSLLEYEKLFFGSGTQLSVL.

This clonotype was found once. The V and J genes are TRBV12-3 or TRBV12-4 and TRBJ2-7, with 10 bases fitting TRBD1. CDR3 length: 14 amino acids. J lost 5 bases, V lost 6 bases, and 7 bases had no gene match. The CDR3 here is CASSRGQGINEQYF. In DNA, the CDR3 is TGTGCCAGCAGCCGGGGACAGGGGATAAACGAGCAGTACTTC.

The V gene is TRBV9, the J gene TRBJ1-2; 11 positions match TRBD1. The CDR3 is made up of 13 amino acids. V gave up 5 bases and J gave up 8 bases; unmatched junction bases: 5. CDR1 and CDR2 (germline): SGDLS, YYNGEE. CDR3 nucleotide sequence: TGTGCCAGCAGTGTGGACAGGGGGCCGGGCTACACCTTC. The encoded protein is CASSVDRGPGYTF.

The rearrangement uses TRBV18 and TRBJ1-4; 7 bases match TRBD1. The CDR3 contains 15 residues. The V gene end was trimmed by 1 base and the J gene end by 6 bases; junction bases not matched to a gene: 5. CDR1 and CDR2 from the germline V gene are KGHSH and LQKENI. The CDR3 DNA reads TGTGCCAGCTCACCACGACAGGGCTCGGATGAAAAACTGTTTTTT. Its protein is CASSPRQGSDEKLFF. Combining the CDR3 with reference TRBV18 and TRBJ1-4 gives the whole variable domain NAGVMQNPRHLVRRRGQEARLRCSPMKGHSHVYWYRQLPEEGLKFMVYLQKENIIDESGMPKERFSAEFPKEGPSILRIQQVVRGDSAAYFCASSPRQGSDEKLFFGSGTQLSVL.

This chain uses TRBV12-3 or TRBV12-4 with TRBJ1-1, with D hard to call. V was cut by 3 bases and J by 1 base, with 6 bases left in between. The CDR3 spans 13 residues. CDR3 sequence reads: CASSFQSNTEAFF. For the CDR3, the DNA is TGTGCCAGCAGTTTTCAGTCGAACACTGAAGCTTTCTTT.

The V gene is TRBV7-8, the J gene TRBJ2-7; weak D call: TRBD1 (5 bases). The length of the CDR3 is 14 residues. Germline lookup yields CDR1 SGHVS and CDR2 FQNEAQ. V lost 2 bases and J lost 8, with 16 bases in between. The CDR3 loop is CASSLMGWGDQQYF. The DNA of the CDR3 is TGTGCCAGCAGCTTAATGGGTTGGGGCGACCAGCAGTACTTC.